This T cell receptor beta chain appears in the sequencing data of a study of vaccination and CD4 T cells after COVID-19. Study in general: Post-COVID specimens were obtained a median about 100 days after diagnosis (range 35 to 161).

Sample treatment: roughly 10-day PBMC culture with coronavirus spike peptide pools or control peptides (ViraFEST assay). Prior to the COVID-19 pandemic (2011-2018), the unexposed donor's CD4+ T cells were collected. About this clonotype: Its target is not known.

General observations from the study: Clonotypes reactive to SARS-CoV-2 had a median that went up from 21 to 38, but not significantly.

Sequence data for DNA of cultured CD4+ T cells were generated by the Oncomine TCR Beta short-read assay. TCRdb passed the PCR reads through MiXCR, listing each CDR3 protein once. The table includes approximately 2,700 distinct CDR3 sequences, around two fifths detected once. The receptor was isolated from a human donor in good health. The sequenced sample was CD4+ T cells from blood, cultured in vitro.

The CDR3 nucleotides are TGTGCCAGCAGTGGTAACAGGCAAGGGGAGACCCAGTACTTC. It translates to CASSGNRQGETQYF. V is TRBV12-3 or TRBV12-4 and J is TRBJ2-5, with a weak D call TRBD1 (5 bases). This CDR3 spans 14 amino acids. V was trimmed by 5 bases and J by 5 bases, leaving 15 bases between them.